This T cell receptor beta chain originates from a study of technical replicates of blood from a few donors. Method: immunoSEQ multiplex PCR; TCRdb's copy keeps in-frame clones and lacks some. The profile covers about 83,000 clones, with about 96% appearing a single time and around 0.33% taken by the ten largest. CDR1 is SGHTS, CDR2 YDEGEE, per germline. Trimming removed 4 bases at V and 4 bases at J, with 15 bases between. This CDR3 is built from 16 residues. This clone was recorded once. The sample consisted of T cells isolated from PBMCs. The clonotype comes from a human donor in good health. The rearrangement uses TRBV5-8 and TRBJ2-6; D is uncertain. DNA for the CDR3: TGTGCCAGCAGCCTGGGGTCCCTTCTAGGGGCCAACGTCCTGACTTTC. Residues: CASSLGSLLGANVLTF.